One T cell receptor beta chain is described in this entry. This clone was counted at least ten times. Its antigen has not been determined. No much larger clonotype is one base removed from it; base qualities were not supplied. The CDR3, cysteine through phenylalanine, is 14 amino acids long. Only the CDR3 DNA stays, 42 bases, in frame from base 1. Ends trimmed: V by 4 bases, J by 8 bases; bases unmatched to a gene: 7. Per the germline V gene (reference sequence), SEHNR is the CDR1 and FQNEAQ is the CDR2. This sample is part of a study of shared clonotypes between healthy human individuals (dated by TCRdb to about 2020). General notes on the study: A couple of women and three men aged 18 to 49 years were included in the cohort. Libraries were prepared and TCR repertoires were sequenced by different laboratories using diverse techniques, in order to increase sequencing depth and limit assay-specific biases. The study deeply sequenced blood TCR repertoires of several healthy adults to estimate repertoire size and the extent of clonotype sharing between individuals. Per donor, leukapheresis produced somewhere between about 0.94 and 9.5 billion PBMCs. Study-wide findings and limitations: Sampling was restricted to blood, and TCR repertoires in tissue are likely to differ from TCR repertoires in blood. The small number of donors limited the genetic and exposure-history diversity represented. Pairwise subsampling led to the expectation that sequencing depth would affect the degree of clonotype sharing among donors.

Using the deep immunoSEQ assay, TCR CDR3 regions were amplified from genomic DNA by multiplex PCR. Extracted genomic DNA from each cell subset was distributed evenly across all wells of several immunoSEQ 96-well plates, and each plate was treated as a replicate. For unsorted PBMC, around 330 ng genomic DNA, equal to roughly 32,000 T cell genomes, was loaded into each replicate PCR. Unsorted PBMC genomic DNA was sequenced across ten immunoSEQ deep assay plates. Purified libraries were measured with a Qubit 3.0 fluorometer, size-checked on a Bioanalyzer 2100, and measured again with the KAPA Library Quantification kit. Every immunoSEQ 96-well plate was sequenced on a dedicated single-read 150-cycle Illumina NextSeq 550 flow cell. As for the authors' bioinformatics: The immunoSEQ output contained only junctional sequences without quality scores, so filtering could not match that applied to full-length reads. To assign V/J genes and CDR3, sequences were annotated against IMGT germline references using PyIR, a Python wrapper for IgBLAST v1.9. Reads with weak V/J assignments (E-value above 1e-6), missing CDR3, stop codons, out-of-frame junctions, or ambiguous translated residues were removed. V3J clonotypes were defined by identical inferred V gene, J gene, and CDR3 amino acid sequence. Percentage overlap between repertoires was calculated by dividing the number of shared unique clonotypes by the size of the smaller repertoire. Three approaches were used to assess repertoire richness: RTK rarefaction, the Chao1 estimator, and Recon v2.1 estimates of unobserved clonotypes. This is the immuneACCESS table as TCRdb keeps it, with only in-frame sequences that have V and J called. A part of the clones is gone; compared with another copy, unresolved V genes explain less than half, and the rest is unexplained. For V, J and clone size, that table is used; D and trimming come from the DNA. Present in this sample are about 600,000 clones, about 80% of which were seen just once. The ten largest account for more than 10% of the sample.

Donors were healthy HIV-negative adults with no recently reported acute infections or vaccinations. Every donor was a Caucasian adult living in Nashville, Tennessee, USA. In the unsorted samples, around 81 million PBMCs were counted, and genomic DNA was extracted using the QIAamp DNA Blood Mini kit. Blood was collected by leukapheresis, and PBMCs were isolated by Ficoll-Histopaque density gradient centrifugation and then cryopreserved in liquid nitrogen vapor phase. This receptor was identified in a woman between 40 and 55 years old in good health. Some clones in this sample may be carry-over from other donors' samples. Recombination linked TRBV7-9 to TRBJ2-4, with TRBD1 matching 8 junction bases. What was sequenced was PBMCs. The DNA sequence is TGTGCCAGCAGCTCAGACAGGGGCGGTGACATTCAGTACTTC. It translates as CASSSDRGGDIQYF.